This T cell receptor (beta chain) was captured in a study of blood T cell repertoires in COVID-19. Background on the study: Sites across the United States, Italy and Spain contributed samples from acute and convalescent COVID-19.

After removal of 7 bases from V and 5 bases from J, the junction contained 9 bases not matched to a gene. The CDR3 sequence is 14 residues long. The germline V gene has CDR1 LNHDA and CDR2 SQIVND (reference sequence). Authors' data handling: Amplifying reference gene primers gave estimates of nucleated cell counts. Sequencing used immunoSEQ multiplex PCR; TCRdb keeps in-frame clones, though not all of them. V and J calls and clone size come straight from that table; D and trimming were deduced from the DNA. Among about 190,000 clones, 70% to 80% were seen once, and the ten largest hold approximately 12%.

This chain uses TRBV19 with TRBJ1-1, with TRBD1 matching 8 bases. Sequenced sample: peripheral blood. The source is a man in his fifties or sixties who had recovered from COVID-19. CDR3 DNA sequence: TGTGCCAGTACTCCGGACAGGGTGAGGACTGAAGCTTTCTTT. It yields the protein CASTPDRVRTEAFF.